The rows below give T cell receptor beta chains drawn from one sample of a study of immune evolution from preneoplasia to lung adenocarcinoma. The table came from immunoSEQ multiplex PCR; TCRdb's copy has only in-frame clones and leaves some out. Of under 5,000 clones in the sample, under 80% are singletons; the top ten hold more than 9%. Sequencing was carried out using FFPE minimally invasive lung adenocarcinoma tissue. These receptors came from a person between 60 and 79 years old with lung adenocarcinoma. The CDR3 runs from the conserved cysteine through the conserved F or W. The order of the fields is J gene, D gene, V gene, clone size, CDR3 DNA, CDR3 protein. D genes are given only for firm matches. Rows give clone size only sometimes, using once, few, many, or a class for an expanded clone.

TRBJ2-2 TRBD1 TRBV11-1 - TGTGCCAGCAGCCTTGGACAGGGGCACACCGGGGAGCTGTTTTTT CASSLGQGHTGELFF
TRBJ1-1 - TRBV5-1 - TGCGCCAGCAGCTTGGGGGCGATCCAGAACACTGAAGCTTTCTTT CASSLGAIQNTEAFF
TRBJ2-5 - TRBV27 - TGTGCCAGCAGTTTCATAGGGCGAGAGACCCAGTACTTC CASSFIGRETQYF
TRBJ2-5 TRBD1 TRBV28 - TGTGTCAGCAGTTTACAGGGGACAGAGACCCAGTACTTC CVSSLQGTETQYF
TRBJ2-2 TRBD2 TRBV4-1 - TGCGCCAGCAGCCAAGATTTATCTAGCGGAACTCACACCGGGGAGCTGTTTTTT CASSQDLSSGTHTGELFF
TRBJ2-5 TRBD2 TRBV5-4 - TGTGCCAGCAGCCCGCCCCTGACTAGCGGGAGGGAGACCCAGTACTTC CASSPPLTSGRETQYF
TRBJ2-1 TRBD2 TRBV5-6 - TGTGCCAGCACCGAAGTGGCGGGAGACAATGAGCAGTTCTTC CASTEVAGDNEQFF
TRBJ1-1 - TRBV6-4 - TGTGCCAGCTCACAGGGAGGTGACACTGAAGCTTTCTTT CASSQGGDTEAFF
TRBJ2-5 TRBD1 TRBV7-9 - TGTGCCAGCAGCTTAGCGGCAGGGGGCGGTGAGACCCAGTACTTC CASSLAAGGGETQYF
TRBJ2-2 TRBD1 TRBV5-6 - TGTGCCAGCAGCCCATTGGGACAGGCGAACACCGGGGAGCTGTTTTTT CASSPLGQANTGELFF
TRBJ1-1 - TRBV27 - TGTGCCAGCAGTTTATCGAAGTGGACTGAAGCTTTCTTT CASSLSKWTEAFF
TRBJ2-7 - TRBV6-5 few TGTGCCAGCAGTCGTTCTTTCGCCCCTAACGAGCAGTACTTC CASSRSFAPNEQYF
TRBJ2-6 - TRBV2 - TGTGCCAGCAGTGATGTACGGGCCGGGGCCAACGTCCTGACTTTC CASSDVRAGANVLTF
TRBJ1-2 TRBD1 TRBV7-2 - TGTGCCAGCAGCTTAGTTATAGGGGGCGACGGTGGCTACACCTTC CASSLVIGGDGGYTF
TRBJ1-5 - TRBV2 - TGTGCCAGCAAACTGGTAGCTTACAATCAGCCCCAGCATTTT CASKLVAYNQPQHF
TRBJ1-2 TRBD1 TRBV5-1 - TGCGCCAGCAGCCACGGGACAGGGTCTTCTGGCTACACCTTC CASSHGTGSSGYTF
TRBJ1-1 - TRBV7-2 - TGTGCCAGCAGCTTCCAGGGATCGGGCACTGAAGCTTTCTTT CASSFQGSGTEAFF
TRBJ2-2 - TRBV7-6 - TGTGCCAGCAGCTCCGACACCGGAGGGGTCGGGGTCGGGGCCGGGGAACTGTTTTTT CASSSDTGGVGVGAGELFF
TRBJ2-7 - TRBV7-3 - TGTGCCAGCAGCTTAAGTCACCAGGGCTACGAGCAGTACTTC CASSLSHQGYEQYF
TRBJ2-7 TRBD1 TRBV9 once TGTGCCAGCAGCTCCCGGCCAGGGGGCGCAGACGAGCAGTACTTC CASSSRPGGADEQYF
TRBJ2-7 TRBD2 TRBV28 - TGTGCCAGCAGTTTTGCCCTCTTTGGGGGGGGTACCTACGAGCAGTACTTC CASSFALFGGGTYEQYF
TRBJ2-7 - TRBV27 few TGTGCCAGCAGCCGGGCGGGGAACTACGAGCAGTACTTC CASSRAGNYEQYF
TRBJ1-2 - TRBV19 once TGTGCCAGTAGTATAAGTTGGGGGTCACCGGCAGGCTACACCTTC CASSISWGSPAGYTF
TRBJ2-1 TRBD1 TRBV5-1 - TGCGCCAGCAGCTGGACAGGGAATAATAGGAATGAGCAGTTCTTC CASSWTGNNRNEQFF
TRBJ2-1 TRBD2 TRBV5-1 few TGCGCCAGCAGGTTTACCGGACTAGTCCCCTACAATGAGCAGTTCTTC CASRFTGLVPYNEQFF
TRBJ2-1 - TRBV5-6 once TGTGCCAGCAGGGGAAGTGGTGAGCAGTTCTTC CASRGSGEQFF
TRBJ2-1 TRBD2 TRBV5-1 few TGCGCCAGCAGCCGGAGCGGGGAGGTCTCCAATGAGCAGTTCTTC CASSRSGEVSNEQFF
TRBJ1-2 - TRBV30 - TGTGCCTGGAGGTCCCTGGAGGGCTACACCTTC CAWRSLEGYTF
TRBJ2-3 - TRBV7-3 - TGTGCCAGCAGCTCCATAACTCTACGCCGGGTCAGGCGGGCAGATACGCAGTATTTT CASSSITLRRVRRADTQYF
TRBJ1-5 - TRBV6-1 - TGTGCCAGCAGTGAAGCGGGAACCCAGGAGCCCCAGCATTTT CASSEAGTQEPQHF
TRBJ2-3 TRBD2 TRBV27 - TGTGCCAGCAGTTTAACGACGGGACTAAGCACAGATACGCAGTATTTT CASSLTTGLSTDTQYF
TRBJ1-5 - TRBV4-1 - TGCGCCAGCAGCCAAGATTGGGGGGCGCCGGATCAGCCCCAGCATTTT CASSQDWGAPDQPQHF
TRBJ2-2 TRBD1 TRBV2 - TGTGCCAGCCGGGGACAGGGGAACACCGGGGAGCTGTTTTTT CASRGQGNTGELFF
TRBJ2-5 - TRBV5-6 few TGTGCCAGCAGCGACCGATATAGTAGCGGAAAAGAGACCCAGTACTTC CASSDRYSSGKETQYF
TRBJ2-5 TRBD2 TRBV9 - TGTGCCAGCAGCGCCAGCGGGGGCGCCCAAGAGACCCAGTACTTC CASSASGGAQETQYF
TRBJ2-5 - TRBV7-8 - TGTGCCAGCAGCTTAGGGGCCGAGACCCAGTACTTC CASSLGAETQYF
TRBJ2-7 - TRBV5-6 - TGTGCCAGCAGCGTGACAGGAAATTCCTACGAGCAGTACTTC CASSVTGNSYEQYF
TRBJ2-1 - TRBV15 - TGTGCCACCAGCAGAGATCTGGTTCAGCAGTTCTTC CATSRDLVQQFF
TRBJ2-7 - TRBV7-9 - TGTGCCAGCAGCTTAGGCGCTTGGGCAGGGCAAAGTTTAGAGCAGTACTTC CASSLGAWAGQSLEQYF
TRBJ2-5 - TRBV7-2 - TGTGCCAGCAGCTTAGTGCCCTCAGTGGGGACCCAGTACTTC CASSLVPSVGTQYF
TRBJ2-3 - TRBV11-3 - TGTGCCAGCAGCTTAGCGAGCGGGCCAGATACGCAGTATTTT CASSLASGPDTQYF
TRBJ2-1 - TRBV5-6 - TGTGCCAGCAGCTTGGTTTCTACGCGGCTAAATGAGCAGTTCTTC CASSLVSTRLNEQFF
TRBJ1-4 - TRBV30 - TGTGCCTGGAGAAAAACGGGTTTAGGAGGGGAAAAACTGTTTTTT CAWRKTGLGGEKLFF
TRBJ2-3 - TRBV7-2 - TGTGCCAGCGGCAGGGCGAGGGTCCCAGATACGCAGTATTTT CASGRARVPDTQYF
TRBJ2-3 TRBD1 TRBV7-9 few TGTGCCAGCAGCTATCTCGGACGGACAGGGGCGGGAGATACGCAGTATTTT CASSYLGRTGAGDTQYF
TRBJ2-5 - TRBV29-1 few TGCAGCGCGAGGGGACGGAGTATACACGAGACCCAGTACTTC CSARGRSIHETQYF
TRBJ1-3 - TRBV5-1 - TGCGCCAGCAGCTCGTCCGGGCCCACGCCTGGAAACACCATATATTTT CASSSSGPTPGNTIYF
TRBJ2-3 TRBD1 TRBV6-5 medium-sized TGTGCCAGCAGTTTACAGGGGGATACGCAGTATTTT CASSLQGDTQYF
TRBJ2-7 - TRBV12-5 - TGTGCTAGTGGAGTCAACGCGGGCGAGCAGTACTTC CASGVNAGEQYF
TRBJ2-1 TRBD2 TRBV18 - TGTGCCAGCTCACCAACTAGCGGTTCCTCCTACAATGAGCAGTTCTTC CASSPTSGSSYNEQFF
TRBJ2-5 - TRBV2 hyperexpanded TGTGCCAGCAGTGAAGAGACCCAGTACTTC CASSEETQYF
TRBJ2-7 - TRBV28 - TGTGCCAGCAGCAACCCCCACGAGCAGTACTTC CASSNPHEQYF
TRBJ2-5 - TRBV7-7 - TGTGCCAGCAGCTTAGACTCAAGTGAGACCCAGTACTTC CASSLDSSETQYF
TRBJ1-1 - TRBV2 - TGTGCCAGCAAACTCGGAGGGGCTAGCACTGAAGCTTTCTTT CASKLGGASTEAFF
TRBJ1-2 - TRBV2 - TGTGCCAGCAGTGAGGGGGACTATGGCTACACCTTC CASSEGDYGYTF
TRBJ1-1 - TRBV27 few TGTGCCAGCAGTTTGGTAGAGGCAGGGAACACTGAAGCTTTCTTT CASSLVEAGNTEAFF
TRBJ2-1 - TRBV19 - TGTGCCAGTAGTATAGGAGGCATTGAGCAGTTCTTC CASSIGGIEQFF
TRBJ2-7 TRBD2 TRBV29-1 - TGCAGCGTTGAAGATCGGGCTAGCGGCTACGAGCAGTACTTC CSVEDRASGYEQYF
TRBJ1-3 TRBD1 TRBV27 - TGTGCCAGCAGTCCGGACAGGGTAACCCCCTCTGGAAACACCATATATTTT CASSPDRVTPSGNTIYF